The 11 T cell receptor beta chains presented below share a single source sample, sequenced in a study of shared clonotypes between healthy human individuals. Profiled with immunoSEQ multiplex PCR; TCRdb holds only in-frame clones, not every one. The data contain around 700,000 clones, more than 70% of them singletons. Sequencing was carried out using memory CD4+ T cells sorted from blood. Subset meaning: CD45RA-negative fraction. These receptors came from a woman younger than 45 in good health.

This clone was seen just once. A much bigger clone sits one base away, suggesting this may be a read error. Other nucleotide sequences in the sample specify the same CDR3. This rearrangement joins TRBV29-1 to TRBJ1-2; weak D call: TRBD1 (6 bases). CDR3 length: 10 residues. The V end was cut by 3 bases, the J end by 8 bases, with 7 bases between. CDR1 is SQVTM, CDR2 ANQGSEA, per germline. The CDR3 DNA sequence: TGCAGCGTTGACAGGGGCGGCTACACCTTC. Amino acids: CSVDRGGYTF.

The CDR3 region is CASSEGDRDTGELFF. The DNA for the CDR3 is TGCGCCAGCAGCGAGGGGGACAGGGATACCGGGGAGCTGTTTTTT. The chain combines TRBV5-1 with TRBJ2-2; 9 nucleotides match TRBD1. Germline CDR1 reads SGHRS; CDR2 reads YFSETQ. V shed 4 bases and J 5 bases; nucleotides not matched to a gene: 6. This CDR3 contains 15 residues.

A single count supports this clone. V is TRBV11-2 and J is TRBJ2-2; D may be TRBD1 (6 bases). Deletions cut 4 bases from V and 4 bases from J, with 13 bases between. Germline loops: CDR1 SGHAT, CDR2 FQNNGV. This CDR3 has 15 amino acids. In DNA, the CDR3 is TGTGCCAGCAGCTCAGGGACACGATTCACCGGGGAGCTGTTTTTT. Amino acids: CASSSGTRFTGELFF.

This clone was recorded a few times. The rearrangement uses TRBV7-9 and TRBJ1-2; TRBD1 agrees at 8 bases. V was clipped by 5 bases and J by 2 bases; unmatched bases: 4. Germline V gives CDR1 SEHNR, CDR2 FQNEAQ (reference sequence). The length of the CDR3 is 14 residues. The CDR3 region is CASSERQGNYGYTF. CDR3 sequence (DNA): TGTGCCAGCAGCGAGCGACAGGGGAACTATGGCTACACCTTC. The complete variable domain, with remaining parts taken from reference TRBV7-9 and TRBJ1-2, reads DTGVSQNPRHKITKRGQNVTFRCDPISEHNRLYWYRQTLGQGPEFLTYFQNEAQLEKSRLLSDRFSAERPKGSFSTLEIQRTEQGDSAMYLCASSERQGNYGYTFGSGTRLTVV.

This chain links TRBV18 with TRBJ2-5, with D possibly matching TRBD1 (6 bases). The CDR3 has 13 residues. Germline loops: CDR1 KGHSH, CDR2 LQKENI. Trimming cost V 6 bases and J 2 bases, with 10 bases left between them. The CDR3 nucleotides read TGTGCCAGCTCCAAGGACAGTCAAGAGACCCAGTACTTC. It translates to CASSKDSQETQYF.

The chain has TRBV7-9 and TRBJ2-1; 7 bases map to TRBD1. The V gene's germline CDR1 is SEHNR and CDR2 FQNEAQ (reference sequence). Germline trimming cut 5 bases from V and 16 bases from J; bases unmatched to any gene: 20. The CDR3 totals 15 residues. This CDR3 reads CASSPQPTADRTSFF. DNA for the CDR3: TGTGCCAGCAGCCCACAACCCACGGCGGACAGGACATCTTTCTTC.

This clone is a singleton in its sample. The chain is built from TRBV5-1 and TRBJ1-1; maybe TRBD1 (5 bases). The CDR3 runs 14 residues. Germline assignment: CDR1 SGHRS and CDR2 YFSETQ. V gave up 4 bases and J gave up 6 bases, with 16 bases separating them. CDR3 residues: CASSRTTLGAEAFF. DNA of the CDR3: TGCGCCAGCAGCCGGACAACCCTCGGGGCTGAAGCTTTCTTT.

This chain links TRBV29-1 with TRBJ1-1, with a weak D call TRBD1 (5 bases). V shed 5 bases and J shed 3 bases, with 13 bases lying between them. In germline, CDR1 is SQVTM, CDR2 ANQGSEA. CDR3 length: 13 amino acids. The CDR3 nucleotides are TGCAGCGTTACGACAGCGGTATACACTGAAGCTTTCTTT. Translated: CSVTTAVYTEAFF.

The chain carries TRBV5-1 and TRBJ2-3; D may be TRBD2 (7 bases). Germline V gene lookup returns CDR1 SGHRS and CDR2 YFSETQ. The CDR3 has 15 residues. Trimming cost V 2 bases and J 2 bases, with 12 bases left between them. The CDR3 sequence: CASSFRGATTDTQYF. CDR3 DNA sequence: TGCGCCAGCAGCTTTCGGGGGGCGACCACAGATACGCAGTATTTT.

The CDR3 DNA is TGTGCCAGCAGTTACACGTCGGAGGGCTACACCTTC. This codes for CASSYTSEGYTF. The chain carries TRBV6-6 and TRBJ1-2; D is uncertain. The CDR3 sequence is 12 residues long. Between the trimmed V and J ends, which lost 2 bases and 8 bases, there was a span of 9 bases. Germline CDR1 is MNHNY and CDR2 is SVGAGI (reference sequence).

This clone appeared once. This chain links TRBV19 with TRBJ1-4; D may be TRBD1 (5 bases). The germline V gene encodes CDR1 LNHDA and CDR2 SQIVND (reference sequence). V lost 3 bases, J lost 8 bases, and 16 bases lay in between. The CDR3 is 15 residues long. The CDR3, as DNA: TGTGCCAGTAGTATTTCGGACGGGAGGGACGAAAAACTGTTTTTT. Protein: CASSISDGRDEKLFF. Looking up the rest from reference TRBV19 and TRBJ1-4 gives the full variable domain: DGGITQSPKYLFRKEGQNVTLSCEQNLNHDAMYWYRQDPGQGLRLIYYSQIVNDFQKGDIAEGYSVSREKKESFPLTVTSAQKNPTAFYLCASSISDGRDEKLFFGSGTQLSVL.